These 27 T cell receptor beta chains were sequenced from one sample in a study of cytotoxic CD8 clonotypes in ibrutinib-treated CLL. Profiled with immunoSEQ multiplex PCR; TCRdb holds only in-frame clones, not every one. This table holds approximately 150,000 clones, 70% to 90% found once. This material consisted of PBMCs, taken at disease progression, from a patient treated with ibrutinib. Source of these receptors: a human donor with chronic lymphocytic leukemia.

This rearrangement joins TRBV28 to TRBJ2-7, with TRBD2 matching 7 bases. CDR3 length: 15 amino acids. V gave up 7 bases and J gave up 0 bases; unmatched junction bases: 9. CDR1 and CDR2 (germline): MDHEN, SYDVKM. The CDR3 loop reads CASKVEGGSSYEQYF. DNA of the CDR3: TGTGCCAGCAAAGTTGAGGGCGGGAGCTCCTACGAGCAGTACTTC.

V is TRBV28 and J is TRBJ2-7, with 13 nucleotides matching TRBD2. CDR1 is MDHEN, CDR2 SYDVKM, per germline. This CDR3 region has 15 residues. V lost 10 bases to trimming and J lost 5 bases; unmatched junction nucleotides: 11. CDR3 DNA sequence: TGTGCCACAAAACTAGCGGGAGGGTTTAGGGACGAGCAGTACTTC. This sequence encodes CATKLAGGFRDEQYF.

The chain uses TRBV6-5 and TRBJ2-7; 11 bases align to TRBD2. The V segment lost 7 bases and the J segment 0 bases; nucleotides outside the gene matches: 5. Germline CDR1 MNHEY, CDR2 SVGAGI. The CDR3 loop spans 15 amino acids. The DNA for the CDR3 is TGTGCCAGCAAGCCGGGACTAGCGGACTCCTACGAGCAGTACTTC. It is translated as CASKPGLADSYEQYF.

This clone has a single count. The chain links TRBV10-2 to TRBJ1-2; tentatively, D is TRBD1 (5 bases). Trimming pared 1 base from V and 5 bases from J, leaving 14 bases between. Looked up from germline, CDR1 is WSHSY and CDR2 is SAAADI. The CDR3 consists of 15 residues. CDR3 sequence: CASSEWSTADYGYTF. The CDR3 DNA sequence: TGCGCCAGCAGTGAGTGGTCGACAGCTGATTATGGCTACACCTTC.

The V and J genes are TRBV7-2 and TRBJ2-5; TRBD2 aligns across 9 bases. V lost 5 bases and J lost 2; bases outside the gene matches: 6. The germline CDR1 and CDR2 sequences are SGHTA and FQGNSA. The CDR3 spans 15 residues. The CDR3 here is CASSAASGTQETQYF. CDR3 coding DNA: TGTGCCAGCAGCGCCGCTAGCGGGACTCAAGAGACCCAGTACTTC.

The chain employs TRBV5-1 and TRBJ2-5; TRBD2 agrees at 13 bases. The CDR3 totals 16 residues. Germline CDR1 reads SGHRS; CDR2 reads YFSETQ. Trimming removed 4 bases from V and 9 bases from J; junction bases left unmatched: 12. CDR3 coding DNA: TGCGCCAGCAGCCTATGGACTAGCGGGAGTGAACGTGCCCAGTACTTC. This encodes CASSLWTSGSERAQYF.

The chain employs TRBV7-3 and TRBJ2-4; a possible D gene is TRBD2 (5 bases). CDR3 length equals 17 residues. V was trimmed by 0 bases and J by 2 bases, leaving 14 bases between them. Germline V gene sequence: CDR1 SGHTA, CDR2 FQGTGA. In DNA form, the CDR3 reads TGTGCCAGCAGCTTAACCGGTAGCGTTGGGCCCAAAAACATTCAGTACTTC. This sequence encodes CASSLTGSVGPKNIQYF.

V is TRBV27 and J is TRBJ2-5; 8 positions match TRBD1. After removal of 5 bases from V and 1 base from J, the junction contained 9 bases not matched to a gene. Germline lookup yields CDR1 MNHEY and CDR2 SMNVEV (reference sequence). The CDR3 contains 16 residues. Written as DNA, the CDR3 is TGTGCCAGCAGTACCCTCGCAGGGGGCGGCCAAGAGACCCAGTACTTC. It yields the protein CASSTLAGGGQETQYF.

The rearrangement joins TRBV18 to TRBJ2-2, with D unclear. Germline V CDR1 and CDR2: KGHSH, LQKENI. With 3 bases removed from V and 4 bases from J, the gap between germline ends came to 15 bases. The CDR3 is made up of 16 amino acids. The CDR3 DNA sequence: TGTGCCAGCTCACCCGCTATGGGTTTCGGCACCGGGGAGCTGTTTTTT. Residues: CASSPAMGFGTGELFF.

The chain joins TRBV27 to TRBJ1-1, with TRBD1 matching 10 bases. This CDR3 contains 14 residues. Unmatched junction bases numbered 8, after V lost 6 bases and J lost 7 bases. In germline, CDR1 is MNHEY, CDR2 SMNVEV (reference sequence). This CDR3 reads CASRPRDRGVEAFF. In nucleotides, the CDR3 is TGTGCCAGCAGGCCTCGGGACAGGGGAGTTGAAGCTTTCTTT.

CDR3 amino acids: CASSSITNQPQHF. Written as DNA, the CDR3 is TGTGCCAGCAGTTCTATCACCAATCAGCCCCAGCATTTT. The gene calls are TRBV27 and TRBJ1-5; D unresolved. The CDR3 spans 13 residues. The V end lost 4 bases, the J end lost 3 bases, and 7 bases lay between the germline ends. The V gene's germline CDR1 is MNHEY and CDR2 SMNVEV (reference sequence).

The rearrangement joins TRBV11-2 to TRBJ2-7; TRBD1 agrees at 9 bases. The junction had 5 bases not matched to a gene; V was cut back by 4 bases and J by 7 bases. The CDR3 covers 13 residues. Per germline, CDR1 SGHAT and CDR2 FQNNGV. This chain's CDR3 is CASSSGQGWEQYF. The CDR3 DNA follows: TGTGCCAGCAGCTCGGGACAGGGTTGGGAGCAGTACTTC.

The chain uses TRBV27 and TRBJ2-1, with 7 bases that match TRBD1. The CDR3 totals 15 residues. CDR1 MNHEY and CDR2 SMNVEV come from the germline V gene (reference sequence). V shed 2 bases, J shed 2 bases, and the junction held 3 bases outside the gene matches. Here the CDR3 DNA reads TGTGCCAGCAGTTTAGTTACAGGGGCCTACAATGAGCAGTTCTTC. It codes for CASSLVTGAYNEQFF.

The chain joins TRBV28 to TRBJ1-2; weak D call: TRBD1 (6 bases). The ends were cut back, 6 bases at V and 5 bases at J, with 16 bases in the middle. CDR1 and CDR2 from the germline V gene are MDHEN and SYDVKM. This CDR3 is built from 14 residues. The CDR3 DNA is TGTGCCAGCAGCCCGGGACAATCTCTTTATGGCTACACCTTC. Protein product: CASSPGQSLYGYTF.

The chain joins TRBV4-2 to TRBJ2-7, with 7 positions matching TRBD2. V gave up 0 bases and J gave up 1 base; unmatched junction bases: 9. The CDR3 is 17 amino acids. CDR1 is LGHNA and CDR2 is YNFKEQ in the germline V gene. The CDR3 is CASSQDSRTSVSYEQYF. The CDR3 region has the DNA TGTGCCAGCAGCCAAGATTCGCGAACTAGCGTTTCCTACGAGCAGTACTTC.

This chain connects TRBV6-1 to TRBJ2-7, with 9 bases lining up with TRBD1. Germline V gene data show CDR1 as MNHNS and CDR2 as SASEGT. With V trimmed by 4 bases and J by 0 bases, 4 bases remained unmatched. The CDR3 covers 15 residues. This chain's CDR3 is CASSARTGVSYEQYF. The DNA for the CDR3 is TGTGCCAGCAGTGCGCGGACAGGGGTCTCCTACGAGCAGTACTTC.

The rearrangement joins TRBV2 to TRBJ2-3; 11 positions agree with TRBD2. The germline V gene has CDR1 SNHLY and CDR2 FYNNEI. V was pared by 7 bases and J by 6 bases, with 9 bases of the junction left unmatched. The CDR3 covers 15 residues. The CDR3 protein is CASNPLAGAWDTQYF. The CDR3 nucleotides read TGTGCCAGCAATCCACTAGCGGGAGCTTGGGATACGCAGTATTTT.

The gene calls are TRBV6-4 and TRBJ1-5; weak D call: TRBD1 (5 bases). V was cut by 7 bases and J by 0 bases, with 13 bases left in between. This CDR3 region has 15 residues. Per the germline V gene, CDR1 is MRHNA and CDR2 is SNTAGT. The DNA of the CDR3 is TGTGCCAGCAAGGTGACAGAATATAGCAATCAGCCCCAGCATTTT. Translating it yields CASKVTEYSNQPQHF.

This chain joins TRBV29-1 and TRBJ2-1, with 7 bases lining up with TRBD1. The trim removed 3 bases at V and 5 bases at J, leaving 10 bases unmatched. This CDR3 is 15 amino acids long. CDR1 and CDR2 (germline): SQVTM, ANQGSEA. The CDR3 sequence: CSVEMTGQWNNEQFF. DNA for the CDR3: TGCAGCGTTGAGATGACGGGACAGTGGAACAATGAGCAGTTCTTC.

The J gene is TRBJ1-1, the V gene TRBV9, with D perhaps TRBD1 (5 bases). The V gene's germline CDR1 is SGDLS and CDR2 YYNGEE. The length of the CDR3 is 13 residues. Trimming pared 3 bases from V and 4 bases from J, leaving 10 bases between. CDR3 bases: TGTGCCAGCAGCGAGACAGCGTTCACTGAAGCTTTCTTT. Translated, it gives CASSETAFTEAFF.

V gene TRBV11-2 combines with J gene TRBJ2-7, with 9 bases aligning to TRBD1. The CDR3 covers 13 residues. Trimming removed 5 bases from V and 6 bases from J; junction bases left unmatched: 5. Germline V gene data show CDR1 as SGHAT and CDR2 as FQNNGV. CDR3 coding DNA: TGTGCCAGCAGCAACGGACAGGGGAGCGAGCAGTACTTC. Its translation: CASSNGQGSEQYF.

In DNA, the CDR3 is TGTGCCTGGACCGGACAGGGATACTATGGCTACACCTTC. It yields the protein CAWTGQGYYGYTF. The chain links TRBV30 to TRBJ1-2, with 8 bases matching TRBD1. Looked up from germline, CDR1 is GTSNPN and CDR2 is SVGIG (reference sequence). Losses at the gene ends were 4 bases for V and 3 bases for J; bases not matched to a gene: 4. CDR3 length: 13 residues.

The chain is built from TRBV13 and TRBJ2-1, with D unresolved. Germline loops: CDR1 PRHDT, CDR2 FYEKMQ (reference sequence). Trimming cost V 5 bases and J 6 bases, with 14 bases left between them. The CDR3 runs 14 residues. CDR3 loop: CASSPPQRVNEQFF. For the CDR3, the DNA is TGTGCCAGCAGCCCCCCCCAAAGGGTCAATGAGCAGTTCTTC.

In nucleotides, the CDR3 is TGTGCCAGCAGCAAAATAGCGGGAGGGCCTCGAGAGACCCAGTACTTC. Protein sequence: CASSKIAGGPRETQYF. This chain links TRBV11-2 with TRBJ2-5, with 11 bases lining up with TRBD2. The ends lost 5 bases at V and 4 bases at J; junction bases unmatched: 9. Germline V CDR1 and CDR2: SGHAT, FQNNGV. This CDR3 is 16 amino acids long.

DNA for the CDR3: TGCAGCGTTGCCGTGAGCACCGGGGAGCTGTTTTTT. Translated: CSVAVSTGELFF. The chain uses TRBV29-1 and TRBJ2-2; D remains unclear. The CDR3 contains 12 residues. From germline, CDR1 is SQVTM and CDR2 ANQGSEA. Trimming pared 4 bases from V and 4 bases from J, leaving 7 bases between.

This CDR3 reads CASSAGTSGTDTQYF. The CDR3, as DNA: TGTGCCAGCAGCGCTGGGACTAGCGGCACAGATACGCAGTATTTT. J is TRBJ2-3 and V is TRBV7-3; TRBD2 aligns across 10 bases. Germline V gene data show CDR1 as SGHTA and CDR2 as FQGTGA. V trimming: 5 bases; J trimming: 1 base; junction bases outside the gene matches: 3. The CDR3 covers 15 residues.

This clone has a handful of counts. This chain links TRBV28 with TRBJ1-1; maybe TRBD1 (5 bases). V lost 6 bases and J lost 1, with 18 bases in between. The CDR3 has 16 residues. Germline V gene data show CDR1 as MDHEN and CDR2 as SYDVKM. The CDR3: CASSTGTPMGNTEAFF. The CDR3 region has the DNA TGTGCCAGCAGCACCGGGACCCCGATGGGGAACACTGAAGCTTTCTTT.